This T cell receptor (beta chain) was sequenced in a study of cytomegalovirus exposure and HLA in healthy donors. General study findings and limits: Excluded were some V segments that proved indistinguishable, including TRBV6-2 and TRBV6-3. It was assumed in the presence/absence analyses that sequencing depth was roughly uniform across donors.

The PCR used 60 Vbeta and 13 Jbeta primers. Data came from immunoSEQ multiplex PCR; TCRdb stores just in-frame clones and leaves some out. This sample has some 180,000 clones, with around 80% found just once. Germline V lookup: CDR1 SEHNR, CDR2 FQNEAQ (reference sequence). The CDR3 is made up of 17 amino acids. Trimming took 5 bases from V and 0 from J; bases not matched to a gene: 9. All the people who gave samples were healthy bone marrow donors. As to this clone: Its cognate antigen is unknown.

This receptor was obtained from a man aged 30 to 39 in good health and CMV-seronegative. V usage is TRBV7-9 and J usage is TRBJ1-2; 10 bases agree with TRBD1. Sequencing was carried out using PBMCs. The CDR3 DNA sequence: TGTGCCAGCAGCATTCGACAGGGGGCACTACCTAACTATGGCTACACCTTC. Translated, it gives CASSIRQGALPNYGYTF.